This T cell receptor (beta chain) was captured by sequencing in a study of identifying expanded T cells in peripheral blood. During the collection period, no donor immune events like infections were recorded. General observations from the study: Differentially abundant clones: roughly 1.3 between replicates, 15 to 17 at 2 to 3 weeks, less than 20 at four. Variance in clone template counts between roughly two-week samples significantly increased with total template count across all healthy donors.

This CDR3 is built from 14 residues. The V gene end was trimmed by 5 bases and the J gene end by 2 bases; junction bases not matched to a gene: 4. Germline V gene data show CDR1 as LNHDA and CDR2 as SQIVND (reference sequence). In regard to this clone: Its antigen remains unidentified.

Method: immunoSEQ multiplex PCR; TCRdb's copy keeps in-frame clones and lacks some. The sample lists over 90,000 clones; about 91% were seen once. Material: blood. The origin of this receptor is a person aged 18 to 75 in good health. V usage is TRBV19 and J usage is TRBJ2-5; 8 positions match TRBD1. The CDR3 DNA reads TGTGCCAGTAGTGGCCGGACAGGGCAAGAGACCCAGTACTTC. It translates to CASSGRTGQETQYF. The whole variable domain, remainder taken from reference TRBV19 and TRBJ2-5, is DGGITQSPKYLFRKEGQNVTLSCEQNLNHDAMYWYRQDPGQGLRLIYYSQIVNDFQKGDIAEGYSVSREKKESFPLTVTSAQKNPTAFYLCASSGRTGQETQYFGPGTRLLVL.